These 11 T cell receptor beta chains were sequenced from one sample in a study of blood T cell repertoires in COVID-19 (dated by TCRdb to about 2020). Library generation was performed with the immunoSEQ multiplex PCR assay. The source is immuneACCESS, and TCRdb retained only in-frame sequences with V and J called. Part of the clones is not carried over; for the studies checked, unresolved V genes explain less than half of this, and the remainder is unexplained. Counted in this sample were 35,000 to 50,000 clones; 70% to 85% of them appeared once. 10% to 15% of the sample belongs to the ten largest clones. The sample comprised peripheral blood. These receptors came from a human donor in a cohort sampled during active COVID-19.

The chain combines TRBV28 with TRBJ2-7; 8 nucleotides match TRBD1. CDR3 size: 12 residues. Per the germline V gene, CDR1 is MDHEN and CDR2 is SYDVKM. The V segment lost 3 bases and the J segment 13 bases; nucleotides outside the gene matches: 8. The CDR3 DNA is TGTGCCAGCAGTTTTGGACAGGGTAAGAGTTACTTC. Its translation is CASSFGQGKSYF.

The genes are TRBV5-1 and TRBJ2-7; 7 bases are a match to TRBD2. The CDR3 runs 13 residues. The V and J ends lost 7 bases and 2 bases, in that order; junction bases with no gene match: 6. The germline V gene has CDR1 SGHRS and CDR2 YFSETQ. The CDR3 DNA reads as TGCGCCAGCGGTTCGGGGACTACCTACGAGCAGTACTTC. This gives the protein CASGSGTTYEQYF. Full variable domain (remainder filled in from reference TRBV5-1 and TRBJ2-7): KAGVTQTPRYLIKTRGQQVTLSCSPISGHRSVSWYQQTPGQGLQFLFEYFSETQRNKGNFPGRFSGRQFSNSRSEMNVSTLELGDSALYLCASGSGTTYEQYFGPGTRLTVT.

The chain is built from TRBV28 and TRBJ1-1; 7 bases line up with TRBD1. Germline-derived CDR1 and CDR2 are MDHEN and SYDVKM. The CDR3 loop spans 16 amino acids. V trimming: 4 bases; J trimming: 3 bases; junction bases outside the gene matches: 11. This CDR3 reads CASSSLPPQGYTEAFF. In nucleotides, the CDR3 is TGTGCCAGCAGTTCCCTTCCCCCACAGGGGTACACTGAAGCTTTCTTT.

The V call is TRBV2, the J call TRBJ1-5; 8 nucleotides line up with TRBD1. The CDR3 runs to 14 residues. Germline loops: CDR1 SNHLY, CDR2 FYNNEI. Trimming cost V 6 bases and J 7 bases; bases outside gene matches: 8. CDR3 nucleotides: TGTGCCAGCAGCGGACAGGGAATAGGCCAGCCCCAGCATTTT. It is translated as CASSGQGIGQPQHF.

Only one count was recorded for this clone. V is TRBV9 and J is TRBJ2-3; the D gene is possibly TRBD1 (5 bases). Between the trimmed V and J ends, which lost 4 bases and 2 bases, there was a span of 14 bases. Germline V gene data show CDR1 as SGDLS and CDR2 as YYNGEE. The CDR3 consists of 15 residues. The CDR3 loop is CASSPQGYSTDTQYF. CDR3 nucleotide sequence: TGTGCCAGCAGCCCGCAGGGCTATTCCACAGATACGCAGTATTTT. Complete variable domain (other parts from reference TRBV9 and TRBJ2-3): DSGVTQTPKHLITATGQRVTLRCSPRSGDLSVYWYQQSLDQGLQFLIQYYNGEERAKGNILERFSAQQFPDLHSELNLSSLELGDSALYFCASSPQGYSTDTQYFGPGTRLTVL.

V usage is TRBV29-1 and J usage is TRBJ1-1, with a tentative D call TRBD1 (5 bases). The CDR3 length is 15 residues. Trimming removed 5 bases at V and 1 base at J, with 17 bases between. CDR1 and CDR2 (germline): SQVTM, ANQGSEA. The CDR3 coding sequence is TGCAGCGTTACCCGACCCTTCGGGGGGAACACTGAAGCTTTCTTT. Translation gives CSVTRPFGGNTEAFF.

The chain joins TRBV6-1 to TRBJ1-3; D is unclear. CDR3 length: 16 residues. Germline CDR1 and CDR2: MNHNS and SASEGT. V gave up 2 bases and J gave up 3 bases, with 14 bases separating them. The CDR3 loop is CASSETPKPGGNTIYF. DNA of the CDR3: TGTGCCAGCAGTGAAACCCCCAAACCGGGTGGAAACACCATATATTTT.

V usage is TRBV5-1 and J usage is TRBJ2-5; 10 nucleotides line up with TRBD1. Looked up from germline, CDR1 is SGHRS and CDR2 is YFSETQ. The CDR3 runs to 15 residues. Unmatched junction bases numbered 8, after V lost 4 bases and J lost 5 bases. CDR3 residues: CASSRTGGEWETQYF. The CDR3 DNA is TGCGCCAGCAGCCGGACAGGGGGAGAGTGGGAGACCCAGTACTTC.

This clone was found a few times. V usage is TRBV2 and J usage is TRBJ2-7; 8 nucleotides line up with TRBD2. The V and J ends lost 6 bases and 5 bases, in that order; junction bases with no gene match: 6. Germline lookup yields CDR1 SNHLY and CDR2 FYNNEI. This CDR3 spans 13 amino acids. The CDR3: CASRPGGGHEQYF. CDR3 DNA: TGTGCCAGCAGGCCCGGGGGGGGTCACGAGCAGTACTTC.

This chain connects TRBV11-2 to TRBJ2-5; D is perhaps TRBD2 (7 bases). V was trimmed by 2 bases and J by 4 bases, leaving 14 bases between them. Germline V gives CDR1 SGHAT, CDR2 FQNNGV. The CDR3 spans 15 residues. DNA for the CDR3: TGTGCCAGCAGCTTATCGGACGGGGGGCGAGAGACCCAGTACTTC. Residues: CASSLSDGGRETQYF.

This chain joins TRBV28 and TRBJ1-2, with 8 bases fitting TRBD1. Germline V gene sequence: CDR1 MDHEN, CDR2 SYDVKM. The V and J ends lost 6 bases and 4 bases, in that order; junction bases with no gene match: 7. The CDR3 sequence is 14 residues long. The CDR3 here is CASRTQGAGYGYTF. The CDR3 coding sequence is TGTGCCAGCAGAACTCAGGGGGCTGGCTATGGCTACACCTTC.